The 30 T cell receptor beta chains given below trace back to one sample, sequenced in a study of early T cells in non-severe SARS-CoV-2 infection. TCRdb re-derived calls from the 5' RACE reads in MiXCR, one entry per CDR3 protein. In the table there are tens of thousands of distinct CDR3 sequences, 9% to 15% of which are singletons. Sequencing used whole blood. The receptors shown here come from an adult who was a healthcare worker with PCR-confirmed SARS-CoV-2 infection or an uninfected control (not recorded which).

This clonotype has more than one count but fewer than ten. The chain carries TRBV12-3 or TRBV12-4 and TRBJ1-5; D perhaps matches TRBD1 (6 bases). The CDR3 is made up of 14 amino acids. V shed 5 bases and J shed 3 bases, with 11 bases lying between them. The CDR3 coding sequence is TGTGCCAGCAGTAGGGGGGGACTCAATCAGCCCCAGCATTTT. Translating it yields CASSRGGLNQPQHF.

This clonotype appeared many times. V and J are TRBV9 and TRBJ2-5, with a tentative D call TRBD2 (6 bases). The CDR3 is made up of 15 amino acids. The germline gives CDR1 SGDLS, CDR2 YYNGEE. With 3 bases removed from V and 5 bases from J, the gap between germline ends came to 17 bases. The CDR3, as DNA: TGTGCCAGCAGCGAGGGACTCAGGGAGGTGGAGACCCAGTACTTC. This encodes CASSEGLREVETQYF.

This clonotype was detected a few times. V and J are TRBV18 and TRBJ2-2; 8 bases match TRBD1. Germline V gene sequence: CDR1 KGHSH, CDR2 LQKENI. The CDR3 covers 16 residues. Unmatched junction bases numbered 2, after V lost 1 base and J lost 1 base. The CDR3 sequence: CASSPRDRGNTGELFF. Here the CDR3 DNA reads TGTGCCAGCTCACCACGAGACAGGGGGAACACCGGGGAGCTGTTTTTT.

The table lists this clonotype with many counts. The V and J genes are TRBV29-1 and TRBJ2-7, with a possible D match to TRBD2 (5 bases). This CDR3 spans 12 amino acids. The germline V gene has CDR1 SQVTM and CDR2 ANQGSEA. V gave up 7 bases and J gave up 3 bases, with 13 bases separating them. The CDR3 DNA is TGCAGCGCTGTTGACTATTTCTACGAGCAGTACTTC. Protein sequence: CSAVDYFYEQYF.

This clonotype was counted between two and nine times. This sequence joins TRBV18 and TRBJ1-4; D possibly corresponds to TRBD1 (5 bases). CDR3 length: 17 amino acids. CDR1 KGHSH and CDR2 LQKENI come from the germline V gene. V gave up 0 bases and J gave up 0 bases, with 11 bases separating them. CDR3 sequence: CASSPPDSFATNEKLFF. CDR3 nucleotides: TGTGCCAGCTCACCACCCGACAGTTTTGCAACTAATGAAAAACTGTTTTTT.

The chain recombines TRBV5-6 with TRBJ2-7, with D unclear. The CDR3 spans 14 residues. Germline lookup yields CDR1 SGHDT and CDR2 YYEEEE. V lost 4 bases and J lost 2, with 13 bases in between. The CDR3 loop reads CASSRTDTPYEQYF. CDR3 sequence (DNA): TGTGCCAGCAGCAGGACGGATACTCCCTACGAGCAGTACTTC.

This clonotype was observed many times. The CDR3 loop reads CASSLGLAVDEQYF. The CDR3 DNA is TGCGCCAGCAGCTTGGGACTAGCCGTCGACGAGCAGTACTTC. V usage is TRBV5-1 and J usage is TRBJ2-7; 7 nucleotides match TRBD2. V dropped 0 bases and J dropped 5; count of bases not matched to a gene: 5. Germline lookup yields CDR1 SGHRS and CDR2 YFSETQ. The CDR3 sequence is 14 residues long.

At least ten counts were recorded for this clonotype. The chain employs TRBV18 and TRBJ2-1; D not resolved. The CDR3 runs to 15 residues. From germline, CDR1 is KGHSH and CDR2 LQKENI. With 2 bases removed from V and 2 bases from J, the gap between germline ends came to 10 bases. DNA of the CDR3: TGTGCCAGCTCACCAACCTCCCAACCCTACAATGAGCAGTTCTTC. This gives the protein CASSPTSQPYNEQFF.

The chain links TRBV5-1 to TRBJ2-5; maybe TRBD2 (6 bases). This CDR3 region has 15 residues. Germline values: CDR1 SGHRS, CDR2 YFSETQ. V was clipped by 3 bases and J by 5 bases, with 17 bases between them. DNA for the CDR3: TGCGCCAGCAGCTCACCAAGTACGGGGGTTGAGACCCAGTACTTC. It encodes CASSSPSTGVETQYF.

This clonotype was seen a few times. The chain carries TRBV6-2 or TRBV6-3 and TRBJ2-2; the D is unclear. Germline-derived CDR1 and CDR2 are MNHEY and SVGEGT. There are 13 residues in the CDR3. Trimming removed 1 base at V and 9 bases at J, with 9 bases between. The CDR3 is CASSYLERRELFF. The CDR3 bases are TGTGCCAGCAGTTACTTGGAAAGGAGGGAGCTGTTTTTT.

This clonotype was recorded at least ten times. The chain uses TRBV13 and TRBJ2-5; D gene unclear. Per the germline V gene, CDR1 is PRHDT and CDR2 is FYEKMQ (reference sequence). The CDR3 extends over 12 amino acids. V was cut by 2 bases and J by 5 bases, with 6 bases left in between. CDR3 in DNA: TGTGCCAGCAGCTTACTTGGGGAGACCCAGTACTTC. Translation gives CASSLLGETQYF.

The table lists this clonotype with a few counts. The V and J genes are TRBV7-9 and TRBJ2-3; the D is unclear. Between the trimmed V and J ends, which lost 5 bases and 0 bases, there was a span of 12 bases. The CDR3 runs 15 residues. CDR1 and CDR2 (germline): SEHNR, FQNEAQ (reference sequence). The CDR3 loop reads CASSPRAASTDTQYF. Written as DNA, the CDR3 is TGTGCCAGCAGCCCCCGGGCGGCTAGCACAGATACGCAGTATTTT.

This clonotype was observed a few times. The gene calls are TRBV3-1 and TRBJ1-1; 7 positions agree with TRBD1. Germline V gene sequence: CDR1 LGHDT, CDR2 YNNKEL (reference sequence). This CDR3 has 17 amino acids. V was clipped by 2 bases and J by 3 bases; unmatched bases: 12. CDR3 sequence: CASSQSRSGGLDTEAFF. The CDR3 nucleotides are TGTGCCAGCAGCCAATCGAGATCAGGGGGACTGGACACTGAAGCTTTCTTT.

This clonotype showed up just a few times. This chain connects TRBV29-1 to TRBJ1-5; perhaps TRBD1 as D (6 bases). Trimming took 6 bases from V and 5 from J, leaving 14 bases between them. There are 13 residues in the CDR3. Germline V CDR1 and CDR2: SQVTM, ANQGSEA. CDR3 sequence reads: CSVSQGLDQPQHF. CDR3 DNA sequence: TGCAGCGTCTCCCAGGGGTTGGATCAGCCCCAGCATTTT.

This clonotype was detected ten times or more. The gene calls are TRBV18 and TRBJ1-2, with 7 bases that match TRBD1. The CDR3 spans 15 residues. V gave up 3 bases and J gave up 5 bases; unmatched junction bases: 9. The V gene's germline CDR1 is KGHSH and CDR2 LQKENI. The CDR3 sequence: CASSPGQEGGYGYTF. CDR3 DNA: TGTGCCAGCTCACCCGGACAGGAAGGAGGGTATGGCTACACCTTC.

This clonotype was seen at least ten times. The J gene is TRBJ1-2, the V gene TRBV18; D may be TRBD1 (6 bases). Trimming removed 4 bases at V and 0 bases at J, with 15 bases between. Germline assignment: CDR1 KGHSH and CDR2 LQKENI. The CDR3 runs 16 residues. Written as DNA, the CDR3 is TGTGCCAGCTCACAAGAAACAGGGAGTACTAACTATGGCTACACCTTC. It is translated as CASSQETGSTNYGYTF.

This clonotype was detected only a few times. The CDR3 sequence is CSARTQPGLVTYEQYF. In nucleotides, the CDR3 is TGCAGTGCTAGAACCCAGCCGGGACTAGTCACCTACGAGCAGTACTTC. The chain uses TRBV20-1 and TRBJ2-7; 8 positions match TRBD2. Germline V CDR1 and CDR2: DFQATT, SNEGSKA (reference sequence). J gave up 2 bases and V 2 bases, and 11 bases lay outside the gene matches. The length of the CDR3 is 16 residues.

This clonotype was seen a handful of times. The chain carries TRBV9 and TRBJ2-5; D might be TRBD1 (6 bases). CDR1 is SGDLS and CDR2 is YYNGEE in the germline V gene. V was cut by 1 base and J by 0 bases, with 7 bases left in between. The CDR3 sequence is 14 residues long. Here the CDR3 DNA reads TGTGCCAGCAGCGTACAGGGGTACCAAGAGACCCAGTACTTC. Amino acid sequence: CASSVQGYQETQYF.

V gene TRBV29-1 combines with J gene TRBJ2-7; TRBD1 matches at 9 bases. CDR3 size: 12 residues. The V segment lost 3 bases and the J segment 5 bases; nucleotides outside the gene matches: 2. The V gene's germline CDR1 is SQVTM and CDR2 ANQGSEA. The DNA for the CDR3 is TGCAGCGTTGACGGGACAGGGAACGAGCAGTACTTC. Translating gives CSVDGTGNEQYF.

This chain's CDR3 is CARGHEQYF. As DNA, the CDR3 is TGTGCCAGGGGGCACGAGCAGTACTTC. The chain links TRBV21-1 to TRBJ2-7; the table's TRBD1 call for D was not verified on the DNA. TRBV21-1 represents a pseudogene. This CDR3 comprises 9 residues.

The chain recombines TRBV11-2 with TRBJ2-7; possible D gene TRBD1, 6 bases. Trimming took 5 bases from V and 4 from J, leaving 15 bases between them. The CDR3 runs 14 residues. The germline V gene encodes CDR1 SGHAT and CDR2 FQNNGV. CDR3 protein: CASSHTGHGYEQYF. The DNA for the CDR3 is TGTGCCAGCAGCCACACGGGACATGGGTACGAGCAGTACTTC.

The chain has TRBV28 and TRBJ2-7; the D is unclear. The CDR3 has 13 residues. The ends were cut back, 5 bases at V and 0 bases at J, with 8 bases in the middle. Germline-derived CDR1 and CDR2 are MDHEN and SYDVKM. CDR3 in amino acids: CASSQMSSYEQYF. The CDR3 DNA reads TGTGCCAGCAGTCAGATGAGCTCCTACGAGCAGTACTTC.

This clonotype was recorded many times. The J gene is TRBJ2-1, the V gene TRBV3-1; 9 nucleotides align to TRBD2. Per the germline V gene, CDR1 is LGHDT and CDR2 is YNNKEL (reference sequence). The V gene end was trimmed by 4 bases and the J gene end by 7 bases; junction bases not matched to a gene: 11. This CDR3 region has 16 residues. This chain's CDR3 is CASSPPRGGAGNEQFF. Written as DNA, the CDR3 is TGTGCCAGCAGCCCCCCTCGCGGGGGGGCTGGGAATGAGCAGTTCTTC.

This clonotype has a count of ten or more. This chain links TRBV7-6 with TRBJ2-5; D is uncertain. Per the germline V gene, CDR1 is SGHVS and CDR2 is FNYEAQ. Trimming pared 0 bases from V and 0 bases from J, leaving 5 bases between. The CDR3 runs to 14 residues. Here the CDR3 DNA reads TGTGCCAGCAGCTTAGCGATTTACCAAGAGACCCAGTACTTC. This gives the protein CASSLAIYQETQYF. The full variable domain, completed using reference TRBV7-6 and TRBJ2-5, is GAGVSQSPRYKVTKRGQDVALRCDPISGHVSLYWYRQALGQGPEFLTYFNYEAQQDKSGLPNDRFSAERPEGSISTLTIQRTEQRDSAMYRCASSLAIYQETQYFGPGTRLLVL.

The V and J genes are TRBV24-1 and TRBJ2-3, with 12 bases lining up with TRBD2. V shed 7 bases and J 0 bases; nucleotides not matched to a gene: 4. CDR1 is KGHDR, CDR2 SFDVKD, per germline. This CDR3 spans 16 amino acids. CDR3 nucleotide sequence: TGTGCCACCAGCCGGACTAGCGGGATTAGCACAGATACGCAGTATTTT. It specifies CATSRTSGISTDTQYF.

The chain couples TRBV11-2 to TRBJ2-7, with D possibly being TRBD1 (6 bases). CDR3 length: 16 residues. The V gene's germline CDR1 is SGHAT and CDR2 FQNNGV. V was pared by 5 bases and J by 3 bases, with 20 bases between. The CDR3 coding sequence is TGTGCCAGCAGCCCAGACAGGTTGAGTGGATACTACGAGCAGTACTTC. Translated: CASSPDRLSGYYEQYF. Full variable domain (remainder filled in from reference TRBV11-2 and TRBJ2-7): EAGVAQSPRYKIIEKRQSVAFWCNPISGHATLYWYQQILGQGPKLLIQFQNNGVVDDSQLPKDRFSAERLKGVDSTLKIQPAKLEDSAVYLCASSPDRLSGYYEQYFGPGTRLTVT.

In this sample, this clonotype turned up a few times. The rearrangement uses TRBV7-2 and TRBJ2-7; 9 bases align to TRBD1. This CDR3 comprises 18 residues. Unmatched junction bases numbered 20, after V lost 6 bases and J lost 5 bases. Germline loops: CDR1 SGHTA, CDR2 FQGNSA. CDR3 residues: CASSSRGPLTGGQNEQYF. The CDR3 coding sequence is TGTGCCAGCAGTTCACGTGGGCCCCTTACAGGGGGCCAAAACGAGCAGTACTTC.

This clonotype was counted many times. The chain carries TRBV20-1 and TRBJ1-5, with a possible D match to TRBD1 (6 bases). V was cut by 5 bases and J by 7 bases, with 15 bases left in between. The CDR3 spans 13 residues. From germline, CDR1 is DFQATT and CDR2 SNEGSKA (reference sequence). CDR3 sequence: CSAHWTAEQPQHF. The CDR3 nucleotides read TGCAGTGCTCACTGGACAGCCGAACAGCCCCAGCATTTT.

The chain couples TRBV7-9 to TRBJ1-6; no definite D call. Trimming removed 3 bases at V and 7 bases at J, with 4 bases between. Germline assignment: CDR1 SEHNR and CDR2 FQNEAQ (reference sequence). The CDR3 length is 12 residues. The CDR3, as DNA: TGTGCCAGCAGCTTGCCGAATTCACCCCTCCACTTT. This encodes CASSLPNSPLHF. The full variable domain, completed using reference TRBV7-9 and TRBJ1-6, is DTGVSQNPRHKITKRGQNVTFRCDPISEHNRLYWYRQTLGQGPEFLTYFQNEAQLEKSRLLSDRFSAERPKGSFSTLEIQRTEQGDSAMYLCASSLPNSPLHFGNGTRLTVT.

This clonotype was counted a few times. V and J are TRBV19 and TRBJ2-1, with 7 nucleotides matching TRBD2. The germline V gene encodes CDR1 LNHDA and CDR2 SQIVND (reference sequence). The ends lost 7 bases at V and 8 bases at J; junction bases unmatched: 11. This CDR3 is 14 amino acids long. The CDR3 here is CASTGREASDEQFF. DNA for the CDR3: TGTGCCAGTACTGGGAGGGAGGCATCCGATGAGCAGTTCTTC.